The 15 T cell receptor beta chains reported below all come from one sample, sequenced in a study of cytomegalovirus exposure and HLA in healthy donors. The PCR employed 60 Vbeta primers together with 13 Jbeta primers. TCRdb keeps only in-frame clones here, not all; method: immunoSEQ multiplex PCR. The profile shows some 87,000 clones, roughly two thirds of them singletons. Input material: PBMCs. All receptors come from a woman aged 45-60 years in good health and CMV-seropositive.

The J gene is TRBJ1-1, the V gene TRBV7-8; D possibly corresponds to TRBD1 (6 bases). Germline V gene lookup returns CDR1 SGHVS and CDR2 FQNEAQ. With 10 bases removed from V and 0 bases from J, the gap between germline ends came to 15 bases. This CDR3 has 14 amino acids. The CDR3 is CATLDRRLNTEAFF. CDR3 sequence (DNA): TGTGCCACCTTAGACAGGAGATTGAACACTGAAGCTTTCTTT.

The chain links TRBV4-3 to TRBJ2-1, with a possible D match to TRBD2 (5 bases). Germline V gives CDR1 LGHNA, CDR2 YSLEER. The V end lost 3 bases, the J end lost 0 bases, and 21 bases lay between the germline ends. This CDR3 spans 19 amino acids. The CDR3 DNA reads as TGCGCCAGCAGCCAGGGCTCAGTTTCAGCGGATAGCTCCTACAATGAGCAGTTCTTC. This sequence encodes CASSQGSVSADSSYNEQFF.

This clone was seen a single time. This rearrangement joins TRBV9 to TRBJ2-3; 7 nucleotides line up with TRBD2. Germline CDR1 is SGDLS and CDR2 is YYNGEE. With 0 bases clipped from V and 6 bases from J, the junction kept 7 bases outside the gene matches. The CDR3 has 15 amino acids. The CDR3 DNA follows: TGTGCCAGCAGCGTAGGGCGGGAGCTTTCGGATACGCAGTATTTT. Translation: CASSVGRELSDTQYF.

The CDR3 sequence: CASSLDPGLAGERYF. The CDR3 DNA is TGCGCCAGCAGCTTGGATCCGGGACTAGCGGGAGAAAGATATTTT. This sequence joins TRBV5-1 and TRBJ2-3; 14 bases are a match to TRBD2. Trimming cost V 0 bases and J 15 bases; bases outside gene matches: 9. From germline, CDR1 is SGHRS and CDR2 YFSETQ. The CDR3 consists of 15 residues.

This clone appeared a few times. J is TRBJ2-1 and V is TRBV27; 7 nucleotides match TRBD1. The CDR3 runs 16 residues. The J segment lost 0 bases and the V segment lost 6 bases, leaving 8 bases of the junction unmatched. The germline V gene has CDR1 MNHEY and CDR2 SMNVEV (reference sequence). CDR3 sequence: CASRLSGTDSYNEQFF. CDR3 nucleotides: TGTGCCAGCAGACTTTCCGGGACAGACTCCTACAATGAGCAGTTCTTC.

The V gene is TRBV28, the J gene TRBJ2-1; D call uncertain. CDR1 is MDHEN, CDR2 SYDVKM, per germline. Trimming cost V 5 bases and J 0 bases, with 8 bases left between them. This CDR3 has 14 residues. CDR3 coding DNA: TGTGCCAGCAGTCGACTTAGCTCCTACAATGAGCAGTTCTTC. Translation: CASSRLSSYNEQFF.

This rearrangement joins TRBV30 to TRBJ1-2; D is possibly TRBD1 (5 bases). V lost 6 bases and J 3 bases, leaving 8 bases between the germline ends. CDR3 size: 11 residues. The germline gives CDR1 GTSNPN, CDR2 SVGIG (reference sequence). The DNA for the CDR3 is TGTGCCTGTGTAGGGGACTATGGCTACACCTTC. Translated: CACVGDYGYTF. The full variable domain, its missing parts supplied by reference TRBV30 and TRBJ1-2, is SQTIHQWPATLVQPVGSPLSLECTVEGTSNPNLYWYRQAAGRGLQLLFYSVGIGQISSEVPQNLSASRPQDRQFILSSKKLLLSDSGFYLCACVGDYGYTFGSGTRLTVV.

This clone was seen a handful of times. This chain uses TRBV4-1 with TRBJ2-7; D is unresolved. The germline V and J ends were trimmed by 4 bases and 4 bases, with 11 bases remaining between them. This CDR3 region has 13 residues. Germline CDR1 MGHRA, CDR2 YSYEKL. The CDR3 is CASSPQVRYEQYF. CDR3 DNA: TGCGCCAGCAGCCCTCAGGTCAGGTACGAGCAGTACTTC.

This chain connects TRBV25-1 to TRBJ1-2; the match to TRBD1 covers 7 bases. The CDR3 totals 15 residues. The V gene end was trimmed by 1 base and the J gene end by 8 bases; junction bases not matched to a gene: 10. Per germline, CDR1 MGHDK and CDR2 SYGVNS. CDR3 sequence: CASSESGRGARGYTF. CDR3 nucleotide sequence: TGTGCCAGCAGTGAATCGGGCAGGGGGGCCCGGGGCTACACCTTC.

The rearrangement uses TRBV5-4 and TRBJ2-7, with TRBD2 identical over 9 bases. Trimming cost V 7 bases and J 0 bases; bases outside gene matches: 5. There are 14 residues in the CDR3. Looked up from germline, CDR1 is SGHNT and CDR2 is YYREEE (reference sequence). CDR3 coding DNA: TGTGCCAGCGCGGGAGGGGACAGCTCCTACGAGCAGTACTTC. As protein: CASAGGDSSYEQYF.

This chain links TRBV19 with TRBJ2-7, with 8 positions matching TRBD2. Germline V gives CDR1 LNHDA, CDR2 SQIVND (reference sequence). The CDR3 extends over 14 amino acids. Trimming cost V 6 bases and J 5 bases; bases outside gene matches: 9. As DNA, the CDR3 is TGTGCCAGTAGGGTACGGGAGGGTTCCAACGAGCAGTACTTC. It is translated as CASRVREGSNEQYF.

V and J are TRBV2 and TRBJ1-5; maybe TRBD1 (5 bases). Trimming pared 0 bases from V and 1 base from J, leaving 13 bases between. CDR1 SNHLY and CDR2 FYNNEI come from the germline V gene. There are 17 residues in the CDR3. CDR3 residues: CASSEAGTTASNQPQHF. CDR3 DNA sequence: TGTGCCAGCAGTGAAGCGGGAACGACAGCGAGCAATCAGCCCCAGCATTTT.

This clone has a single count. The junction does not match germline at one end; this may be a read error. This specimen includes other DNA sequences encoding the same CDR3. The V call is TRBV7-8, the J call TRBJ1-2; TRBD1 agrees at 11 bases. This CDR3 contains 14 residues. Germline CDR1 is SGHVS and CDR2 is FQNEAQ. The CDR3 protein is CASSRTGGDYGYTF. In DNA, the CDR3 is TGCGCCAGCAGCCGGACAGGGGGCGACTATGGCTACACCTTC.

CDR3 DNA: TGCGCCAGCAGTCAATCAATGAGGATTCGCCTAGGTGAAGAGACCCAGTACTTC. Encoded protein: CASSQSMRIRLGEETQYF. The V and J genes are TRBV23-1 and TRBJ2-5; D gene unclear. TRBV23-1 is reported as an ORF; its role is uncertain. V shed 0 bases and J shed 3 bases, with 20 bases lying between them. This CDR3 has 18 amino acids.

The chain recombines TRBV2 with TRBJ1-1; 7 bases map to TRBD1. V was pared by 7 bases and J by 8 bases, with 7 bases of the junction left unmatched. Germline-derived CDR1 and CDR2 are SNHLY and FYNNEI. The CDR3 is 12 residues long. CDR3 in DNA: TGTGCCAGCACAACGACAGGGAGAGAAGCTTTCTTT. Translation gives CASTTTGREAFF. The full variable domain, in which reference TRBV2 and TRBJ1-1 provide the parts outside the CDR3, is EPEVTQTPSHQVTQMGQEVILRCVPISNHLYFYWYRQILGQKVEFLVSFYNNEISEKSEIFDDQFSVERPDGSNFTLKIRSTKLEDSAMYFCASTTTGREAFFGQGTRLTVV.